These 9 T cell receptor beta chains came from one sample sequenced in a study of OX40 agonist ivuxolimab in advanced cancers. Profiled with immunoSEQ multiplex PCR; TCRdb holds only in-frame clones, not every one. The profile shows 65,000 to 70,000 clones, 80% of them singletons. Sequencing was performed on CD4+ or CD8+ T cells sorted from blood, taken in a trial of the OX40 agonist ivuxolimab. These receptors were obtained from an adult with an advanced solid tumor such as melanoma, head and neck, liver or kidney cancer.

This sequence joins TRBV29-1 and TRBJ2-3, with 7 bases that match TRBD2. Unmatched junction bases numbered 5, after V lost 3 bases and J lost 5 bases. The CDR3 runs 13 residues. Germline V gene sequence: CDR1 SQVTM, CDR2 ANQGSEA. The CDR3 DNA reads as TGCAGCGTTGAGGGGCGGGAGCTAGATACGCAGTATTTT. It encodes CSVEGRELDTQYF.

CDR3 in DNA: TGTGCCAGCAGCCTAGGGACAGGGGGCGCGTGGGCCGGGGAGCTGTTTTTT. It encodes CASSLGTGGAWAGELFF. The V and J genes are TRBV27 and TRBJ2-2, with TRBD1 identical over 12 bases. The CDR3 has 17 amino acids. Germline CDR1 and CDR2: MNHEY and SMNVEV (reference sequence). The junction had 11 bases not matched to a gene; V was cut back by 6 bases and J by 6 bases.

The chain couples TRBV18 to TRBJ2-2; 7 bases align to TRBD1. Germline-derived CDR1 and CDR2 are KGHSH and LQKENI. Germline trimming cut 4 bases from V and 3 bases from J; bases unmatched to any gene: 2. CDR3 length: 14 residues. CDR3 sequence reads: CASSRGTDTGELFF. The CDR3 nucleotides read TGTGCCAGCTCACGTGGGACAGACACCGGGGAGCTGTTTTTT.

The chain joins TRBV5-4 to TRBJ2-4; no reliable D call. Trimming stripped 4 bases from V and 0 bases from J, with 8 bases between. CDR1 and CDR2 from the germline V gene are SGHNT and YYREEE (reference sequence). CDR3 length: 14 residues. The CDR3 sequence is CASSAGVAKNIQYF. CDR3 nucleotides: TGTGCCAGCAGCGCCGGAGTAGCCAAAAACATTCAGTACTTC. The full variable domain, rest sourced from reference TRBV5-4 and TRBJ2-4, is ETGVTQSPTHLIKTRGQQVTLRCSSQSGHNTVSWYQQALGQGPQFIFQYYREEENGRGNFPPRFSGLQFPNYSSELNVNALELDDSALYLCASSAGVAKNIQYFGAGTRLSVL.

The chain is built from TRBV10-1 and TRBJ1-5; D remains unclear. Trimming removed 0 bases from V and 6 bases from J, with 6 bases in between. Germline V gene sequence: CDR1 WNHNN, CDR2 SYGVQD (reference sequence). CDR3 length: 13 residues. CDR3 coding DNA: TGCGCCAGCAGTGAGTCGCTTCGTCAGCCCCAGCATTTT. Amino acids: CASSESLRQPQHF.

CDR3 residues: CASSPPFSKGPSTDTQYF. DNA of the CDR3: TGCGCCAGCAGTCCCCCCTTCAGTAAGGGGCCGAGCACAGATACGCAGTATTTT. This chain uses TRBV23-1 with TRBJ2-3; perhaps TRBD1 as D (5 bases). TRBV23-1 is identified as an open reading frame with a role that is uncertain. The CDR3 sequence is 18 residues long. V was clipped by 4 bases and J by 0 bases, with 20 bases between them.

This chain uses TRBV7-9 with TRBJ2-5; 12 bases fit TRBD2. The DNA end favors TRBJ2-7, so the J call may be wrong. Germline CDR1 reads SEHNR; CDR2 reads FQNEAQ (reference sequence). The length of the CDR3 is 17 residues. CDR3 amino acids: CASSFPGLAGLSYEQYF. CDR3 DNA: TGTGCCAGCAGCTTCCCGGGACTAGCGGGCCTCTCCTACGAGCAGTACTTC.

This chain joins TRBV19 and TRBJ2-7, with TRBD1 matching 11 bases. CDR1 is LNHDA and CDR2 is SQIVND in the germline V gene (reference sequence). J lost 1 base, V lost 2 bases, and 7 bases had no gene match. The CDR3 extends over 17 amino acids. CDR3 sequence reads: CASSILGGTGGSYEQYF. The CDR3 DNA reads TGTGCCAGTAGTATACTGGGCGGGACAGGGGGATCCTACGAGCAGTACTTC.

The V and J genes are TRBV18 and TRBJ2-2, with a tentative D call TRBD1 (7 bases). CDR1 is KGHSH, CDR2 LQKENI, per germline. The CDR3 length is 14 residues. Trimming cost V 6 bases and J 5 bases, with 13 bases left between them. The CDR3 spells CASSLQGGTGELFF. For the CDR3, the DNA is TGTGCCAGCTCTCTTCAGGGGGGAACCGGGGAGCTGTTTTTT.